This T cell receptor beta chain was identified during a study of regulatory T cells in long-lasting Graves disease. Study background: The study enrolled newly diagnosed Graves' patients on antithyroid drugs under 3 months.

iRepertoire HTBI primers and Arm-PCR of CDR3 regions built TCR beta libraries. TCRdb passed the multiplex PCR reads through MiXCR, listing each CDR3 protein once. This sample has 550,000 or so distinct CDR3 sequences, with more than 10% found just once. Regarding time point: newly diagnosed GD, antithyroid drugs for less than 3 months. TCR sequences were obtained from RNA taken from PBMCs. These data were likewise used in another study, on T cells in Graves' hyperthyroidism and ophthalmopathy.

Sequencing was performed on peripheral blood mononuclear cells (PBMCs), taken at new diagnosis, from a patient treated with antithyroid drugs. The sequence derives from a woman aged 25 to 45 with Graves disease.

In DNA, the CDR3 is TGTGCCAGCAGCTCCCAGACTAGCCGACACACAGATACGCAGTATTTT. Translation: CASSSQTSRHTDTQYF. The V gene is TRBV9, the J gene TRBJ2-3; 7 bases fit TRBD2. CDR1 is SGDLS, CDR2 YYNGEE, per germline. This CDR3 is 16 amino acids long. V was clipped by 4 bases and J by 2 bases; unmatched bases: 10.